These 20 T cell receptor beta chains were all obtained from the same sample, sequenced in a study of molecular identifiers for immune sequencing clone quantification. Each CDR3 protein gets one entry after TCRdb re-called the PCR reads with MiXCR. The sample has hundreds of thousands of distinct CDR3 sequences, about 25% seen once; the top ten hold around 0.78%. Sequenced material: naive CD8+ T cells from blood, with Jurkat cell RNA spiked in. The sample's subset: FACS-sorted CD8+CD4-CCR7+CD45RA+ naive T cells. Receptors originate from a human donor in good health. Some libraries in this study had Jurkat cell RNA spiked in.

This chain links TRBV4-1 with TRBJ2-1, with TRBD1 as a possible D gene (7 bases). Germline-derived CDR1 and CDR2 are MGHRA and YSYEKL. The CDR3 spans 18 residues. V lost 2 bases and J 4 bases, leaving 21 bases between the germline ends. The CDR3 loop reads CASSQKGPAGGRYNEQFF. DNA of the CDR3: TGCGCCAGCAGCCAAAAGGGACCTGCAGGGGGGCGGTACAATGAGCAGTTCTTC.

This clonotype was counted a single time. This is likely a read error, given that the CDR3 carries no conserved phenylalanine or tryptophan at its end. V usage is TRBV12-3 or TRBV12-4 and J usage is TRBJ1-5; possibly TRBD1 for D (6 bases). CDR3 length equals 13 residues. The V end lost 3 bases, the J end lost 9 bases, and 12 bases lay between the germline ends. The CDR3 DNA is TGTGCCAGCAGTTTTCTTGGGGGCTGGCCCCAGCATTGT. Its translation is CASSFLGGWPQHC.

The table lists this clonotype with a few counts. The V call is TRBV12-3 or TRBV12-4, the J call TRBJ2-3; D is possibly TRBD1 (6 bases). The CDR3 runs 15 residues. Trimming took off 6 bases at V and 0 bases at J, with 13 bases between the two ends. DNA for the CDR3: TGTGCCAGCAGGCTAGGACAGCCTAGCACAGATACGCAGTATTTT. Translated, it gives CASRLGQPSTDTQYF.

This clonotype was seen ten or more times. J is TRBJ2-2 and V is TRBV24-1; D is unresolved. Germline CDR1 KGHDR, CDR2 SFDVKD. Trimming stripped 4 bases from V and 6 bases from J, with 8 bases between. There are 13 residues in the CDR3. In DNA, the CDR3 is TGTGCCACCAGTGAGGGATTCGCCGGGGAGCTGTTTTTT. Protein: CATSEGFAGELFF.

The chain couples TRBV27 to TRBJ2-5; 7 bases match TRBD2. The length of the CDR3 is 14 residues. The V gene's germline CDR1 is MNHEY and CDR2 SMNVEV (reference sequence). J was trimmed by 5 bases and V by 5 bases; bases with no gene match: 8. The CDR3 is CASSGTGGIETQYF. The CDR3 region has the DNA TGTGCCAGCAGTGGGACGGGGGGAATTGAGACCCAGTACTTC.

This clonotype appeared many times. V gene TRBV7-9 combines with J gene TRBJ2-3; 10 nucleotides agree with TRBD2. Germline CDR1 and CDR2: SEHNR and FQNEAQ (reference sequence). The CDR3 loop spans 15 amino acids. The J segment lost 7 bases and the V segment lost 5 bases, leaving 9 bases of the junction unmatched. The CDR3 spells CASSPTGLAKHTQYF. In nucleotides, the CDR3 is TGTGCCAGCAGCCCCACGGGACTAGCGAAACATACGCAGTATTTT.

In its sample, this clonotype was seen a few times. The chain has TRBV11-2 and TRBJ2-5; TRBD2 matches at 15 bases. Per germline, CDR1 SGHAT and CDR2 FQNNGV. J lost 7 bases, V lost 0 bases, and 6 bases had no gene match. The CDR3 contains 17 residues. The DNA for the CDR3 is TGTGCCAGCAGCTTAGATAAGGGACTAGCGGGGGGCGGGACCCAGTACTTC. Amino acid sequence: CASSLDKGLAGGGTQYF. Complete variable domain (other parts from reference TRBV11-2 and TRBJ2-5): EAGVAQSPRYKIIEKRQSVAFWCNPISGHATLYWYQQILGQGPKLLIQFQNNGVVDDSQLPKDRFSAERLKGVDSTLKIQPAKLEDSAVYLCASSLDKGLAGGGTQYFGPGTRLLVL.

In its sample, this clonotype was seen a few times. The chain uses TRBV30 and TRBJ1-1, with D possibly matching TRBD1 (5 bases). Trimming removed 4 bases at V and 2 bases at J, with 11 bases between. The CDR3 has 13 amino acids. Germline V gene lookup returns CDR1 GTSNPN and CDR2 SVGIG (reference sequence). Here the CDR3 DNA reads TGTGCCTGGATCGGGACTTACAACACTGAAGCTTTCTTT. It translates to CAWIGTYNTEAFF.

About this clonotype: A single base separates this from a much larger clone, so it may be a read error. The chain is built from TRBV6-5 and TRBJ2-7; the match to TRBD1 covers 7 bases. CDR1 is MNHEY, CDR2 SVGAGI, per germline. The CDR3 sequence is 13 residues long. DNA of the CDR3: TGTGCCAGCAGAGGGGGACAGTCCTACGAGCAGCACTTC. Translation gives CASRGGQSYEQHF.

This clonotype came up a few times. The V call is TRBV7-9, the J call TRBJ2-5; D tentatively fits TRBD1 or TRBD2 (6 bases each). Germline assignment: CDR1 SEHNR and CDR2 FQNEAQ (reference sequence). Trimming took 5 bases from V and 5 from J, leaving 12 bases between them. CDR3 length equals 13 residues. The CDR3 is CASSGGRAETQYF. The DNA for the CDR3 is TGTGCCAGCAGCGGGGGGCGTGCGGAGACCCAGTACTTC.

This rearrangement joins TRBV19 to TRBJ2-7; 10 positions match TRBD1. In germline, CDR1 is LNHDA, CDR2 SQIVND (reference sequence). The CDR3 runs 16 residues. Trimming cost V 5 bases and J 3 bases; bases outside gene matches: 10. The DNA of the CDR3 is TGTGCCAGTAGTTTCCGGGACAGGGGCGAAGACTACGAGCAGTACTTC. This codes for CASSFRDRGEDYEQYF.

This clonotype was picked up many times. The J gene is TRBJ2-1, the V gene TRBV7-2, with 11 nucleotides matching TRBD1. This CDR3 comprises 15 residues. Per germline, CDR1 SGHTA and CDR2 FQGNSA. Trimming removed 1 base from V and 6 bases from J; junction bases left unmatched: 2. DNA of the CDR3: TGTGCCAGCAGCTTAGTTGGACAGGGGGCCAATGAGCAGTTCTTC. This codes for CASSLVGQGANEQFF.

Ten or more counts support this clonotype. The chain employs TRBV7-9 and TRBJ1-3, with a weak D call TRBD1 (6 bases). V was pared by 5 bases and J by 2 bases, with 10 bases between. Germline CDR1 is SEHNR and CDR2 is FQNEAQ (reference sequence). The CDR3 runs to 14 residues. CDR3 DNA sequence: TGTGCCAGCAGCCCCACAGGGACTGGAAACACCATATATTTT. It yields the protein CASSPTGTGNTIYF.

This clonotype was observed many times. This chain joins TRBV7-9 and TRBJ2-3; possible D gene TRBD1, 5 bases. CDR1 SEHNR and CDR2 FQNEAQ come from the germline V gene (reference sequence). Trimming removed 2 bases at V and 4 bases at J, with 13 bases between. CDR3 length: 15 residues. The DNA of the CDR3 is TGTGCCAGCAGCTTAAGTCAGGGTTTCCCAGATACGCAGTATTTT. It codes for CASSLSQGFPDTQYF.

The sample holds many counts of this clonotype. V usage is TRBV29-1 and J usage is TRBJ2-2; tentative D call: TRBD2 (5 bases). The CDR3 totals 15 residues. CDR1 and CDR2 (germline): SQVTM, ANQGSEA. Trimming cost V 0 bases and J 4 bases, with 12 bases left between them. CDR3 amino acids: CSVEDRLAGTGELFF. The CDR3 nucleotides are TGCAGCGTTGAAGATCGGCTAGCTGGCACCGGGGAGCTGTTTTTT.

Ten or more counts support this clonotype. This sequence joins TRBV7-6 and TRBJ2-5; the D gene is possibly TRBD2 (6 bases). This CDR3 is 14 amino acids long. V dropped 2 bases and J dropped 5 bases, with 12 bases sitting between them. Germline assignment: CDR1 SGHVS and CDR2 FNYEAQ. The CDR3 loop is CASSLYGGTETQYF. CDR3 bases: TGTGCCAGCAGCTTATACGGGGGTACCGAGACCCAGTACTTC.

About this clonotype itself: A much larger clone differs from this one at a single base, so this may be a read error. The chain links TRBV5-3 to TRBJ1-6; D may be TRBD1 (5 bases). TRBV5-3 belongs to the ORF category, with a function that is uncertain. The CDR3 covers 12 residues. Trimming pared 10 bases from V and 9 bases from J, leaving 14 bases between. CDR3 coding DNA: TGTGCCTGCAGCTTGGGGGGTTCACCCCTCCACTTT. Its protein product is CACSLGGSPLHF.

This chain links TRBV21-1 with TRBJ1-3. TRBV21-1 is a recognized pseudogene. The CDR3 has 16 amino acids. CDR3 protein: CAGSKDRPFSGNTIYF. CDR3 bases: TGTGCCGGCAGCAAAGATAGGCCCTTCTCTGGAAACACCATATATTTT.

Many counts were recorded for this clonotype. The rearrangement uses TRBV20-1 and TRBJ2-5; 8 nucleotides line up with TRBD2. Germline V gene lookup returns CDR1 DFQATT and CDR2 SNEGSKA (reference sequence). The CDR3 is made up of 17 amino acids. The ends lost 6 bases at V and 3 bases at J; junction bases unmatched: 18. As DNA, the CDR3 is TGCAGTGCCTCAACGGGGGGGGCCATCGAGGTTAAAGAGACCCAGTACTTC. It translates to CSASTGGAIEVKETQYF.

This clonotype was counted between two and nine times. The V gene is TRBV4-1, the J gene TRBJ1-5; D gene unclear. Trimming removed 0 bases at V and 0 bases at J, with 6 bases between. The CDR3 totals 15 residues. Germline assignment: CDR1 MGHRA and CDR2 YSYEKL. In nucleotides, the CDR3 is TGCGCCAGCAGCCAAGAGTCGTATAGCAATCAGCCCCAGCATTTT. Translation gives CASSQESYSNQPQHF.